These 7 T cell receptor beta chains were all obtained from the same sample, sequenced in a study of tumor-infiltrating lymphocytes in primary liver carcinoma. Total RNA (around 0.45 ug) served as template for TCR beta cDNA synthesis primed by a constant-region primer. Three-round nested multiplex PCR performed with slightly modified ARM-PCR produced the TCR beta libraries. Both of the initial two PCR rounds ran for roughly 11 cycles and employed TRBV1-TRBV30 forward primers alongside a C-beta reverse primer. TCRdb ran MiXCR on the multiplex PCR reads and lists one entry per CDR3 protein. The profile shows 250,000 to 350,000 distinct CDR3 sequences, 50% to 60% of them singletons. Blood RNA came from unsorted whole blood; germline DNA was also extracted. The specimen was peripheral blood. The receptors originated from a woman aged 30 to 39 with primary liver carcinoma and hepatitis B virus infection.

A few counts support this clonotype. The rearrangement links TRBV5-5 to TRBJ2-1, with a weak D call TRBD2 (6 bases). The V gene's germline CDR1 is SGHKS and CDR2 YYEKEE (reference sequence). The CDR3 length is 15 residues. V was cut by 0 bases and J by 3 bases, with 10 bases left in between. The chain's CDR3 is CASSLGDWDYNEQFF. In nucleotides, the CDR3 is TGTGCCAGCAGCTTGGGGGACTGGGACTACAATGAGCAGTTCTTC.

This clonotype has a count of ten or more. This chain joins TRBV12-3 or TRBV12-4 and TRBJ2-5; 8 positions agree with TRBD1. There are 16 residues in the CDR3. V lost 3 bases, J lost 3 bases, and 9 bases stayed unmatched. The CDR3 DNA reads TGTGCCAGCAGTTTCCCCCTCGGACAGGGAAAAGAGACCCAGTACTTC. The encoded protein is CASSFPLGQGKETQYF.

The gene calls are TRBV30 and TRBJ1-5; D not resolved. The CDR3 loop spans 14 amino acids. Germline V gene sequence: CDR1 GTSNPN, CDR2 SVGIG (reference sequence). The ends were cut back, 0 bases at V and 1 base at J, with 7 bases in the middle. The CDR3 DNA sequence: TGTGCCTGGAGTGTACAAGGAAGCAATCAGCCCCAGCATTTT. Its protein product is CAWSVQGSNQPQHF.

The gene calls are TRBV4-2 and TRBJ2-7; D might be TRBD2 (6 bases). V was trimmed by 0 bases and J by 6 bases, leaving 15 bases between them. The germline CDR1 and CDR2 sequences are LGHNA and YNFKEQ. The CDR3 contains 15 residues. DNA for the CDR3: TGTGCCAGCAGCCAAGATTACACCCCCGGGGGCGAGCAGTACTTC. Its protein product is CASSQDYTPGGEQYF.

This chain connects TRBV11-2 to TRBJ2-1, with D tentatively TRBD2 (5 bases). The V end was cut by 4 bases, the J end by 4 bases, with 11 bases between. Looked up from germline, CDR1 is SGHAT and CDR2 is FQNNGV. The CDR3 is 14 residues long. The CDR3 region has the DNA TGTGCCAGCAGCTATGGGAGTGGGTACAATGAGCAGTTCTTC. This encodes CASSYGSGYNEQFF.

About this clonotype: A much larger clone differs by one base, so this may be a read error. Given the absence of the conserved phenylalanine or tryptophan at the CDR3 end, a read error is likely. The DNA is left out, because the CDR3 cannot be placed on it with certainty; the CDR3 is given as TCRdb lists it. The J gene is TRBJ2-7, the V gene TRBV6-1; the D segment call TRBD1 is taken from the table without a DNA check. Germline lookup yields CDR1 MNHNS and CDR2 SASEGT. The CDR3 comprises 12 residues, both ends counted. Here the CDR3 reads CASSVRAGTEYY.

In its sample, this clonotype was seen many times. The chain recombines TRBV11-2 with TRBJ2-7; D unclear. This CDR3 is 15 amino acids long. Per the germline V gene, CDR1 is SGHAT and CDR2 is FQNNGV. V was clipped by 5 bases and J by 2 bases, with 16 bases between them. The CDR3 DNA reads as TGTGCCAGCAGCCCGATGGGGTGGGCTACCTACGAGCAGTACTTC. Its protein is CASSPMGWATYEQYF.